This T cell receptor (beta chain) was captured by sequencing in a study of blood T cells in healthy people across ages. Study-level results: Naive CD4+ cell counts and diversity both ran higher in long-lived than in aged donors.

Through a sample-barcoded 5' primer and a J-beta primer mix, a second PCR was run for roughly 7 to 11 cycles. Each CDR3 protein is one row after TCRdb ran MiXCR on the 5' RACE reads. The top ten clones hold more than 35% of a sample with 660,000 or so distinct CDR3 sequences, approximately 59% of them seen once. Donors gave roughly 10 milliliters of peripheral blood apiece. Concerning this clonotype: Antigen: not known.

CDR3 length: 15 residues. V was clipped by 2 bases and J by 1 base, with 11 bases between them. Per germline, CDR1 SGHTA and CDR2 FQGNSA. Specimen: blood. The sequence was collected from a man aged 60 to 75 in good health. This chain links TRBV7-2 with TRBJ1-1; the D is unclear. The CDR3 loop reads CASSLSVGSNTEAFF. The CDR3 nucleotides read TGTGCCAGCAGCTTAAGTGTAGGGTCGAACACTGAAGCTTTCTTT. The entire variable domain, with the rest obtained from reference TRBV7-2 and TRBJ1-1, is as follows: GAGVSQSPSNKVTEKGKDVELRCDPISGHTALYWYRQSLGQGLEFLIYFQGNSAPDKSGLPSDRFSAERTGGSVSTLTIQRTQQEDSAVYLCASSLSVGSNTEAFFGQGTRLTVV.